Reported below is one T cell receptor beta chain. The data originate from a study of blood T cell repertoires in COVID-19. TCRdb's table, derived via immunoSEQ multiplex PCR, lists solely in-frame clones and lacks some. Of fewer than 200,000 clones listed, almost 80% are singletons. CDR1 MGHDK and CDR2 SYGVNS come from the germline V gene. V dropped 1 base and J dropped 9; count of bases not matched to a gene: 5. The CDR3 has 13 residues. Material for sequencing was PBMCs or T cells enriched from blood (not recorded which). This receptor was identified in a woman between 45 and 65 years old who had recovered from COVID-19. The chain carries TRBV25-1 and TRBJ1-1, with 7 bases that match TRBD1. This CDR3 reads CASSEFTGVKAFF. DNA for the CDR3: TGTGCCAGCAGTGAATTCACAGGGGTTAAAGCTTTCTTT.